The next 16 T cell receptor beta chains were all read from a single sample in a study of cytomegalovirus exposure and HLA in healthy donors. TCRdb's copy holds only in-frame clones and misses some; the assay was immunoSEQ multiplex PCR. The sample holds 130,000 to 150,000 clones, roughly 88% seen once. Material for sequencing was PBMCs. The receptors originated from a young woman in good health and CMV-seropositive.

The rearrangement joins TRBV19 to TRBJ2-7, with 9 bases matching TRBD2. The V gene's germline CDR1 is LNHDA and CDR2 SQIVND (reference sequence). The length of the CDR3 is 14 residues. Trimming cost V 5 bases and J 2 bases; bases outside gene matches: 4. CDR3 amino acids: CASSQLAGPYEQYF. In nucleotides, the CDR3 is TGTGCCAGTAGTCAGCTAGCGGGACCCTACGAGCAGTACTTC.

V and J are TRBV2 and TRBJ1-1, with D possibly matching TRBD1 (6 bases). The CDR3 loop spans 14 amino acids. Trimming took 6 bases from V and 4 from J, leaving 15 bases between them. CDR1 SNHLY and CDR2 FYNNEI come from the germline V gene. The CDR3 DNA reads as TGTGCCAGCAGCTTCAGAACAGGGTTCACTGAAGCTTTCTTT. Encoded protein: CASSFRTGFTEAFF.

The chain carries TRBV19 and TRBJ1-1; the D gene is possibly TRBD1 (6 bases). The germline gives CDR1 LNHDA, CDR2 SQIVND (reference sequence). Trimming pared 5 bases from V and 3 bases from J, leaving 19 bases between. CDR3 size: 16 residues. The CDR3 DNA is TGTGCCAGTAGTCATGGGGGGGCCTGGGGCGACACTGAAGCTTTCTTT. It encodes CASSHGGAWGDTEAFF. Based on the CDR3 plus reference TRBV19 and TRBJ1-1, the full variable domain is DGGITQSPKYLFRKEGQNVTLSCEQNLNHDAMYWYRQDPGQGLRLIYYSQIVNDFQKGDIAEGYSVSREKKESFPLTVTSAQKNPTAFYLCASSHGGAWGDTEAFFGQGTRLTVV.

This chain uses TRBV19 with TRBJ1-1; tentatively, D is TRBD1 (6 bases). The germline V gene has CDR1 LNHDA and CDR2 SQIVND (reference sequence). The CDR3 is 13 residues long. Trimming pared 3 bases from V and 4 bases from J, leaving 9 bases between. CDR3 coding DNA: TGTGCCAGTAGTATGGGACACCTCACTGAAGCTTTCTTT. Protein sequence: CASSMGHLTEAFF.

The chain carries TRBV7-8 and TRBJ1-6; no firm D call. Germline V gene data show CDR1 as SGHVS and CDR2 as FQNEAQ. V was trimmed by 5 bases and J by 6 bases, leaving 8 bases between them. The CDR3 has 13 amino acids. The CDR3 sequence is CASSPRGNSPLHF. CDR3 in DNA: TGTGCCAGCAGCCCCCGGGGTAATTCACCCCTCCACTTT.

V and J are TRBV9 and TRBJ2-1, with TRBD2 matching over 9 bases. The trim removed 0 bases at V and 7 bases at J, leaving 17 bases unmatched. CDR1 and CDR2 from the germline V gene are SGDLS and YYNGEE. CDR3 length: 19 amino acids. CDR3 sequence: CASSVAWSRVSSGGNEQFF. CDR3 sequence (DNA): TGTGCCAGCAGCGTAGCTTGGAGTAGGGTTAGTAGCGGGGGTAATGAGCAGTTCTTC.

Worth noting for this clone: The same CDR3 arises from other DNA sequences in this sample as well. The chain joins TRBV18 to TRBJ2-5; D possibly corresponds to TRBD1 (5 bases). The CDR3 spans 14 residues. Trimming left V 6 bases short and J 1 base short, with 12 bases between. Germline V gives CDR1 KGHSH, CDR2 LQKENI. CDR3 DNA sequence: TGTGCCAGCTCCCCGAGGCAGGGCCAAGAGACCCAGTACTTC. It yields the protein CASSPRQGQETQYF.

The chain has TRBV4-1 and TRBJ1-5; 7 bases agree with TRBD1. The CDR3 consists of 15 residues. Germline V gives CDR1 MGHRA, CDR2 YSYEKL. Germline trimming cut 1 base from V and 7 bases from J; bases unmatched to any gene: 7. CDR3 loop: CASSQGQGGQQPQHF. As DNA, the CDR3 is TGCGCCAGCAGCCAAGGGCAGGGGGGTCAGCAGCCCCAGCATTTT.

V and J are TRBV5-1 and TRBJ2-7, with D possibly TRBD2 on 6 matching bases. The V and J ends lost 4 bases and 5 bases respectively, with 16 bases between them. The V gene's germline CDR1 is SGHRS and CDR2 YFSETQ. The CDR3 totals 14 residues. The CDR3: CASSLAGGLNEQYF. For the CDR3, the DNA is TGCGCCAGCAGCCTCGCCGGGGGACTCAACGAGCAGTACTTC.

This clone appeared a single time. Written as DNA, the CDR3 is TGTGCCAGCACTAGCGGGGTATACAATGAGCAGTTCTTC. Translating gives CASTSGVYNEQFF. V and J are TRBV28 and TRBJ2-1; 9 bases are a match to TRBD2. Trimming cost V 7 bases and J 4 bases; bases outside gene matches: 2. This CDR3 spans 13 amino acids. Germline V gene lookup returns CDR1 MDHEN and CDR2 SYDVKM.

The chain is built from TRBV10-2 and TRBJ1-1; D unresolved. The germline CDR1 and CDR2 sequences are WSHSY and SAAADI. V dropped 2 bases and J dropped 1 base, with 20 bases sitting between them. This CDR3 spans 18 amino acids. The CDR3 DNA reads as TGCGCCAGCAGTGAGGACGGATTTAGAGAGGCCTGGAACACTGAAGCTTTCTTT. It yields the protein CASSEDGFREAWNTEAFF.

The rearrangement uses TRBV4-2 and TRBJ2-7; maybe TRBD2 (6 bases). Germline V gene data show CDR1 as LGHNA and CDR2 as YNFKEQ. CDR3 length: 15 residues. V lost 3 bases, J lost 4 bases, and 16 bases lay in between. The CDR3 coding sequence is TGTGCCAGCAGCCAGGATGGTAGCGCGGGATACGAGCAGTACTTC. Protein sequence: CASSQDGSAGYEQYF.

The V gene is TRBV7-9, the J gene TRBJ1-3; D is unclear. Germline V lookup: CDR1 SEHNR, CDR2 FQNEAQ (reference sequence). Trimming removed 0 bases from V and 0 bases from J, with 12 bases in between. CDR3 length: 17 amino acids. The chain's CDR3 is CASSLALAFFSGNTIYF. In DNA form, the CDR3 reads TGTGCCAGCAGCTTAGCGCTTGCGTTTTTCTCTGGAAACACCATATATTTT.

V and J are TRBV5-3 and TRBJ2-5; 8 positions agree with TRBD1. TRBV5-3 is an ORF, and what it does is uncertain. This CDR3 contains 15 residues. V lost 2 bases and J lost 5; bases outside the gene matches: 8. The CDR3 loop is CARSLRYRGRETQYF. The CDR3 nucleotides are TGTGCCAGAAGCTTACGATACAGGGGGAGGGAGACCCAGTACTTC.

The chain couples TRBV5-1 to TRBJ1-1; no clear D. Trimming took off 4 bases at V and 7 bases at J, with 14 bases between the two ends. The CDR3 spans 13 residues. Looked up from germline, CDR1 is SGHRS and CDR2 is YFSETQ. The CDR3 DNA is TGCGCCAGCAGCAGGACGGTCGGGAATGAAGCTTTCTTT. It encodes CASSRTVGNEAFF.

Only one count was recorded for this clone. This chain joins TRBV4-2 and TRBJ1-4; no definite D call. Looked up from germline, CDR1 is LGHNA and CDR2 is YNFKEQ. V gave up 5 bases and J gave up 7 bases, with 14 bases separating them. The CDR3 runs to 14 residues. CDR3 coding DNA: TGTGCCAGCAGCGTCAAAGTTTCGGGTGAAAAACTGTTTTTT. Residues: CASSVKVSGEKLFF.